This T cell receptor (beta chain) was observed in a study of regulatory T cells in long-lasting Graves disease. This clonotype came up many times. The antigen is undetermined. Combining iRepertoire HTBI primers with Arm-PCR of CDR3 regions, the authors built TCR beta libraries. A single record per CDR3 protein comes from TCRdb applying MiXCR to the multiplex PCR reads. The data contain about 370,000 distinct CDR3 sequences, 15% of them singletons. Study observations and caveats: Among samples with persistent disease, TRBV28, TRBJ1-2 and TRBJ2-5 were favored. Comparison showed that persistent patients shared more public clonotypes (fewer than 3,000) than new patients (approximately 870).

The time point here: newly diagnosed GD, antithyroid drugs for less than 3 months. Construction of the TCR library relied on RNA isolated from PBMCs. A volume of around 9.9 milliliters of peripheral blood was collected in EDTA tubes. V shed 10 bases and J shed 10 bases, with 17 bases lying between them. The CDR3 length is 12 residues. This TCR was sampled from a female donor with Graves disease. The chain links TRBV12-3 or TRBV12-4 to TRBJ2-1; TRBD2 might be the D (5 bases). The source material was peripheral blood mononuclear cells (PBMCs), sampled at new diagnosis, from a patient treated with antithyroid drugs. The CDR3, as DNA: TGTGCCACCCGAACTGGGAGTTTAGAGCAGTTCTTC. Its protein is CATRTGSLEQFF.